This paragraph covers one TCR beta chain sequence. The antigen remains unidentified. V lost 6 bases, J lost 7 bases, and 13 bases lay in between. CDR3 length: 13 amino acids. The data were obtained in a study of identical twins. Study-wide findings and caveats: Where beta out-of-frame sequences were concerned, excess twin sharing was weaker. For monozygotic twins, models underestimated out-of-frame TCR alpha sharing. Cord blood's abundant beta clonotypes had fewer insertions, unlike memory repertoires.

Each donor (without exception) was a healthy Caucasian. MiXCR, applied by TCRdb to the 5' RACE reads, yields one record per CDR3 protein. The table has approximately 490,000 distinct CDR3 sequences, 20% to 25% seen once. These data also featured in a second study, about yellow fever vaccine responses in identical twins.

The chain couples TRBV12-3 or TRBV12-4 to TRBJ2-1, with D perhaps TRBD1 (7 bases). Sequencing used CD4+ T cells sorted from blood. This TCR was sampled from a woman aged 18-30 years in good health. Here the CDR3 DNA reads TGTGCCAGCAGGCGGGACAGAAAAAATGAGCAGTTCTTC. Protein sequence: CASRRDRKNEQFF.